The 10 T cell receptor beta chains presented below share a single source sample, sequenced in a study of T-cell reconstitution after alpha-beta-depleted transplantation in children. Molecular barcoding with unique molecular identifiers was used for the TCRbeta library. TCRdb processed the PCR reads anew with MiXCR; each CDR3 protein has one entry. The sample contains about 22,000 distinct CDR3 sequences, approximately 10% of which appear only once. This material consisted of PBMCs from the stem cell graft donor, taken from the stem cell graft. The source is a human donor who donated a stem cell graft to a child with chronic granulomatous disease.

At least ten counts were recorded for this clonotype. This chain uses TRBV25-1 with TRBJ2-1, with TRBD1 matching over 10 bases. The V and J ends lost 2 bases and 7 bases, in that order; junction bases with no gene match: 8. The germline gives CDR1 MGHDK, CDR2 SYGVNS. The CDR3 runs 16 residues. The CDR3 loop reads CASSERGTGVWNEQFF. CDR3 nucleotide sequence: TGTGCCAGCAGTGAAAGGGGGACAGGGGTTTGGAATGAGCAGTTCTTC.

This clonotype came up many times. The rearrangement joins TRBV20-1 to TRBJ2-7; D ambiguous. The CDR3 runs to 14 residues. Trimming stripped 2 bases from V and 0 bases from J, with 11 bases between. Germline CDR1 and CDR2: DFQATT and SNEGSKA (reference sequence). The CDR3 nucleotides read TGCAGTGCTAGATTACTGGACCACTCCTACGAGCAGTACTTC. As protein: CSARLLDHSYEQYF.

At least ten counts were recorded for this clonotype. The CDR3 coding sequence is TGCAGTGCGAGCCGCTCGGAAAACATTCAGTACTTC. Its translation is CSASRSENIQYF. The rearrangement links TRBV20-1 to TRBJ2-4; D gene uncertain. Germline V gives CDR1 DFQATT, CDR2 SNEGSKA (reference sequence). The CDR3 sequence is 12 residues long. Trimming took 6 bases from V and 5 from J, leaving 11 bases between them.

Ten or more counts support this clonotype. The chain employs TRBV2 and TRBJ2-4, with D maybe TRBD1 (6 bases). The V end lost 1 base, the J end lost 7 bases, and 14 bases lay between the germline ends. The CDR3 runs to 15 residues. The germline CDR1 and CDR2 sequences are SNHLY and FYNNEI. The CDR3 region has the DNA TGTGCCAGCAGTGAAGACAGGGATATATCCAACATTCAGTACTTC. It specifies CASSEDRDISNIQYF.

This clonotype was seen more than once but under ten times. The chain links TRBV20-1 to TRBJ2-7; D not resolved. The germline gives CDR1 DFQATT, CDR2 SNEGSKA (reference sequence). Trimming pared 8 bases from V and 4 bases from J, leaving 18 bases between. The CDR3 has 13 residues. Here the CDR3 reads CSPLRVGRYEQYF. CDR3 bases: TGCAGTCCGCTCCGGGTAGGGCGATACGAGCAGTACTTC.

This clonotype was recorded many times. The chain uses TRBV28 and TRBJ1-2; TRBD1 is a possible D gene (6 bases). Trimming cost V 11 bases and J 2 bases, with 12 bases left between them. Looked up from germline, CDR1 is MDHEN and CDR2 is SYDVKM. The length of the CDR3 is 12 residues. The CDR3 region is CAVGGPNYGYTF. The CDR3, as DNA: TGTGCCGTGGGGGGGCCCAACTATGGCTACACCTTC.

There are many counts of this clonotype. Since a much larger clone is just one base distant, this may be a read error. The chain uses TRBV28 and TRBJ2-4, with no clear D. The CDR3 loop spans 13 amino acids. Germline CDR1 reads MDHEN; CDR2 reads SYDVKM. The CDR3: CASSLLSKNSQYF. CDR3 nucleotides: TGTGCCAGCAGTTTATTGTCCAAAAACAGTCAGTACTTC.

This clonotype was seen repeatedly, ten times or more. The chain links TRBV20-1 to TRBJ2-7; no firm D call. V lost 3 bases, J lost 0 bases, and 9 bases lay in between. This CDR3 is 13 amino acids long. Looked up from germline, CDR1 is DFQATT and CDR2 is SNEGSKA (reference sequence). CDR3 loop: CSARGRSSYEQYF. CDR3 nucleotides: TGCAGTGCTAGGGGTCGAAGCTCCTACGAGCAGTACTTC.

Remarks on this clonotype: This may come from a read error, since a much larger clone is one base off. The chain combines TRBV9 with TRBJ1-1; D gene uncertain. Germline V lookup: CDR1 SGDLS, CDR2 YYNGEE. The CDR3 loop spans 15 amino acids. Trimming removed 4 bases at V and 2 bases at J, with 15 bases between. The CDR3 loop reads CASSRGIKGNTEAFF. The CDR3 nucleotides are TGTGCCAGCAGCAGAGGCATCAAGGGTAACACTGAAGCTTTCTTT.

The sample holds many counts of this clonotype. The chain carries TRBV11-1 and TRBJ2-7; 11 positions match TRBD2. V trimming: 5 bases; J trimming: 3 bases; junction bases outside the gene matches: 12. Germline assignment: CDR1 SGHAT and CDR2 FQDESV (reference sequence). CDR3 length: 17 amino acids. The CDR3 DNA is TGTGCCAGCAGCACCATAAATAAACTAGCGGGAGACTACGAGCAGTACTTC. The encoded protein is CASSTINKLAGDYEQYF.